This entry lists 8 T cell receptor beta chains sequenced from one sample in a study of cytomegalovirus exposure and HLA in healthy donors. The data were produced by immunoSEQ multiplex PCR, yet TCRdb's version contains in-frame clones alone and is incomplete. Among approximately 82,000 clones listed, roughly 94% were seen once. The specimen was PBMCs. These receptors originate from a woman under 30 in good health and CMV-seronegative.

The gene calls are TRBV6-5 and TRBJ2-2, with D perhaps TRBD2 (6 bases). V was shortened by 2 bases and J by 5 bases, with 9 bases between the two germline ends. CDR3 size: 14 residues. Germline-derived CDR1 and CDR2 are MNHEY and SVGAGI. The CDR3 DNA reads as TGTGCCAGCAGTTACACGAGCGGGACCGGGGAGCTGTTTTTT. Protein: CASSYTSGTGELFF.

The chain recombines TRBV7-2 with TRBJ2-7; D possibly corresponds to TRBD1 (5 bases). Trimming took off 6 bases at V and 0 bases at J, with 12 bases between the two ends. The CDR3 totals 14 residues. Germline loops: CDR1 SGHTA, CDR2 FQGNSA. CDR3 coding DNA: TGTGCCAGCAGTCGCCAAGGGGTCTCCTACGAGCAGTACTTC. Encoded protein: CASSRQGVSYEQYF.

The genes are TRBV5-1 and TRBJ2-7; D not resolved. The germline V and J ends were trimmed by 0 bases and 4 bases, with 5 bases remaining between them. The germline V gene has CDR1 SGHRS and CDR2 YFSETQ. The CDR3 contains 12 residues. The CDR3 region is CASSLVEYEQYF. Written as DNA, the CDR3 is TGCGCCAGCAGCTTGGTTGAGTACGAGCAGTACTTC. Together with reference TRBV5-1 and TRBJ2-7, the CDR3 gives the full variable domain: KAGVTQTPRYLIKTRGQQVTLSCSPISGHRSVSWYQQTPGQGLQFLFEYFSETQRNKGNFPGRFSGRQFSNSRSEMNVSTLELGDSALYLCASSLVEYEQYFGPGTRLTVT.

The J gene is TRBJ2-3, the V gene TRBV5-1; 11 bases fit TRBD2. This CDR3 has 19 amino acids. Germline values: CDR1 SGHRS, CDR2 YFSETQ. The ends lost 0 bases at V and 0 bases at J; junction bases unmatched: 9. The CDR3 spells CASSLAALAGVASTDTQYF. The CDR3 DNA reads as TGCGCCAGCAGCTTGGCCGCACTAGCGGGAGTCGCTAGCACAGATACGCAGTATTTT.

This clone was seen a single time. The chain joins TRBV2 to TRBJ1-4; tentatively, D is TRBD1 (5 bases). The V gene's germline CDR1 is SNHLY and CDR2 FYNNEI. The CDR3 covers 15 residues. V was pared by 5 bases and J by 8 bases, with 18 bases between. CDR3 protein: CASSTAQGSGEKLFF. The CDR3, as DNA: TGTGCCAGCAGTACCGCGCAGGGATCTGGCGAAAAACTGTTTTTT.

The sample holds one count of this clone. The J gene is TRBJ2-2, the V gene TRBV30; no definite D call. Germline V CDR1 and CDR2: GTSNPN, SVGIG (reference sequence). This CDR3 region has 18 residues. Trimming removed 3 bases from V and 6 bases from J, with 26 bases in between. CDR3 nucleotides: TGTGCCTGGAGGTCCCGAACCCAACTTAGCTACTCTTCCGGGGAGCTGTTTTTT. Translation: CAWRSRTQLSYSSGELFF.

The rearrangement links TRBV9 to TRBJ2-7, with 10 bases fitting TRBD2. Trimming took 4 bases from V and 2 from J; bases not matched to a gene: 3. Germline CDR1 reads SGDLS; CDR2 reads YYNGEE. The CDR3 consists of 14 residues. The CDR3 region is CASSTSGVPYEQYF. The CDR3, as DNA: TGTGCCAGCAGCACTAGCGGGGTCCCCTACGAGCAGTACTTC.

V is TRBV6-5 and J is TRBJ2-5; no reliable D call. Germline-derived CDR1 and CDR2 are MNHEY and SVGAGI. The CDR3 extends over 14 amino acids. Trimming cost V 0 bases and J 0 bases, with 5 bases left between them. This CDR3 is CASSYSRDQETQYF. CDR3 sequence (DNA): TGTGCCAGCAGTTACTCCCGGGACCAAGAGACCCAGTACTTC.